Listed here is a single T cell receptor beta chain. As yet, its antigen is unknown. Clones were sequenced by immunoSEQ multiplex PCR, and TCRdb holds only the in-frame ones, with some missing. The sample includes some 16,000 clones, 83% of them seen just once. This sample is drawn from a study of PD-1 blockade in classical Hodgkin lymphoma. Study outcomes and limitations: TCR diversity rose significantly by C4D1 in CD4+ but not CD8+ cells. Relapsed/refractory patients reportedly had the lowest baseline TCR diversity, below newly diagnosed patients, who were below healthy donors.

Time point of the sample: cycle 4 day 1 (C4D1), after 6 weeks of nivolumab. Each patient experienced a relapse that followed autologous stem cell transplantation, and brentuximab vedotin exposure varied. The germline V gene has CDR1 SEHNR and CDR2 FQNEAQ (reference sequence). The V and J ends lost 4 bases and 14 bases, in that order; junction bases with no gene match: 8. CDR3 length: 12 amino acids. This chain connects TRBV7-9 to TRBJ1-2; 9 nucleotides match TRBD1. This material consisted of peripheral blood mononuclear cells (PBMCs), taken before the fourth cycle of nivolumab. The TCR sequence derives from a human donor with classical Hodgkin lymphoma. The CDR3 DNA reads TGTGCCAGCAGCTCTACCGGGACAGGGAATACCTTC. Its translation is CASSSTGTGNTF.